What follows are 5 T cell receptor beta chains derived from one specimen sequenced in a study of vaccination and CD4 T cells after COVID-19. The antigens for these receptors are not known. Cultured CD4+ T cells had their DNA profiled by the Oncomine TCR Beta short-read assay. TCRdb itself ran the PCR reads through MiXCR, one entry per CDR3 protein. The table has 25,000 to 30,000 distinct CDR3 sequences, 35% to 50% seen once. Time point noted: late sampling 161 to 241 days after vaccination in a few convalescent patients. Sample treatment: approximately 11-day PBMC culture with coronavirus spike peptide pools or control peptides (ViraFEST assay). Sequencing was performed on CD4+ T cells from blood, cultured in vitro, taken about 7 months after SARS-CoV-2 vaccination. The receptors were sampled from a human donor who had recovered from COVID-19.

The CDR3 here is CASSESHRGEQYF. The CDR3 DNA follows: TGCGCCAGCAGTGAGTCCCACAGGGGCGAGCAGTACTTC. This chain connects TRBV10-1 to TRBJ2-7, with TRBD1 matching 7 bases. There are 13 residues in the CDR3. Trimming took 0 bases from V and 6 from J; bases not matched to a gene: 2. From germline, CDR1 is WNHNN and CDR2 SYGVQD (reference sequence).

In DNA, the CDR3 is TGTGCCAGCAGCTCCCGGGACACCTTTCTTTACACCTTC. It codes for CASSSRDTFLYTF. This chain uses TRBV7-9 with TRBJ1-2, with D possibly being TRBD1 (6 bases). V lost 4 bases to trimming and J lost 11 bases, with 17 bases between them. The CDR3 runs to 13 residues. Germline-derived CDR1 and CDR2 are SEHNR and FQNEAQ (reference sequence).

This chain joins TRBV25-1 and TRBJ1-1; tentative D call: TRBD1 (5 bases). Germline values: CDR1 MGHDK, CDR2 SYGVNS. This CDR3 is 13 amino acids long. CDR3 nucleotide sequence: TGTGAAGAGGGGAGGGAGGCGAACACTGAAGCTTTCTTT. It codes for CEEGREANTEAFF.

The V gene is TRBV15, the J gene TRBJ2-5; 11 bases map to TRBD2. The junction had 4 bases not matched to a gene; V was cut back by 2 bases and J by 2 bases. Germline CDR1 and CDR2: LNHNV and YYDKDF (reference sequence). This CDR3 spans 16 amino acids. CDR3 in amino acids: CATSRHSGRGQETQYF. The CDR3 nucleotides read TGTGCCACCAGCAGACATAGCGGGAGGGGACAAGAGACCCAGTACTTC. The variable domain in full, completed from reference TRBV15 and TRBJ2-5, reads DAMVIQNPRYQVTQFGKPVTLSCSQTLNHNVMYWYQQKSSQAPKLLFHYYDKDFNNEADTPDNFQSRRPNTSFCFLDIRSPGLGDTAMYLCATSRHSGRGQETQYFGPGTRLLVL.

The chain combines TRBV18 with TRBJ2-1; D unresolved. Germline V gene sequence: CDR1 KGHSH, CDR2 LQKENI. The CDR3 loop spans 15 amino acids. V was trimmed by 2 bases and J by 3 bases, leaving 11 bases between them. The CDR3 nucleotides are TGTGCCAGCTCACCAGTAGGGATTGACTACAATGAGCAGTTCTTC. The encoded protein is CASSPVGIDYNEQFF.